The present T cell receptor beta chain was sequenced within a study of blood T cell repertoires in COVID-19. At the level of the study: Specimens from acute and convalescent COVID-19 originated in the United States, Italy and Spain. The cDNA or gDNA used as material had been derived from T cells, B-cell-depleted T cells, or PBMCs.

Study processing details: Reference gene primers were amplified, and this amplification served to estimate nucleated cell counts. Clones were read by immunoSEQ multiplex PCR, and TCRdb kept only the in-frame ones, dropping some. The V and J calls and clone size are taken from that table; D and trimming were inferred from the DNA. The data show hundreds of thousands of clones, roughly 90% seen once. Patients from Seattle were sampled longitudinally, starting during active infection. The sequenced sample was peripheral blood. The receptor was isolated from a woman in her 70s with COVID-19, enrolled during active disease.

The chain's CDR3 is CASRLGQGKGSENEKLFF. Written as DNA, the CDR3 is TGTGCCAGCAGGCTAGGACAGGGGAAGGGTAGCGAGAATGAAAAACTGTTTTTT. The chain carries TRBV11-2 and TRBJ1-4; 9 bases line up with TRBD1. The CDR3 is 18 amino acids. Per the germline V gene, CDR1 is SGHAT and CDR2 is FQNNGV. After removal of 6 bases from V and 5 bases from J, the junction contained 16 bases not matched to a gene.